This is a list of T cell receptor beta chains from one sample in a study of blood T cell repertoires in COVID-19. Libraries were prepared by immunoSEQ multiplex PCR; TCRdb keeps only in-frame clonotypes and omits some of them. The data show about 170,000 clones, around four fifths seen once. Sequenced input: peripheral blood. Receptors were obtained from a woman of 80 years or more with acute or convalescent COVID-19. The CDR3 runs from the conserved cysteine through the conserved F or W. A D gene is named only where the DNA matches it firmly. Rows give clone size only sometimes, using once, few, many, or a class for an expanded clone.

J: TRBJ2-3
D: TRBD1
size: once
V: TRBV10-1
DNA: TGCGCCAGCAGTGAGTCCAGGGGACAGGGGAAAGATACGCAGTATTTT
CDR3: CASSESRGQGKDTQYF

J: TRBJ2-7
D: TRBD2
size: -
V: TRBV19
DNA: TGTGCCAGTAGTAATAGCGGGAGATGGGTCGAGCAGTACTTC
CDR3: CASSNSGRWVEQYF

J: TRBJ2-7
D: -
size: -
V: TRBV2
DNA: TGTGCCAGCAGCAGGCTACTAGGGGAGCAGTACTTC
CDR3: CASSRLLGEQYF

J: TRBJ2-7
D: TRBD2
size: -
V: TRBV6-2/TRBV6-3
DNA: TGTGCCAGCAGCCAGACCCGGGGACTAGCGGGGCCCCCCTACGAGCAGTACTTC
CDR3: CASSQTRGLAGPPYEQYF

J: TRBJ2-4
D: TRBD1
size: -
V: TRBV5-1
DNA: TGCGCCAGCAGCGAAGAGGGGGCAGGTGAGAACATTCAGTACTTC
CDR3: CASSEEGAGENIQYF

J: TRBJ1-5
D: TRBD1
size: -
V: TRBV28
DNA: TGTGCCAGCAGCCGTGGCGGCAGGGGGCTTAGGAACAATCAGCCCCAGCATTTT
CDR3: CASSRGGRGLRNNQPQHF

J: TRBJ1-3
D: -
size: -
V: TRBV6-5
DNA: TGTGCCAGCAGTTTATCAGGGATCGACTCTGGAAACACCATATATTTT
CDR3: CASSLSGIDSGNTIYF

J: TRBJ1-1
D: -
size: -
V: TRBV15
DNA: TGTGCCACCAGCAGAGTGGCGACAACCGAAGCTTTCTTT
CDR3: CATSRVATTEAFF

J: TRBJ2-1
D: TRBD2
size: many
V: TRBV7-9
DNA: TGTGCCAGCAGCTCCGACCTAGCGGGAGTAGTCAATGAGCAGTTCTTC
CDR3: CASSSDLAGVVNEQFF

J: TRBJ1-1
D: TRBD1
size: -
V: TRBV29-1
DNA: TGCAGCGTTCGCACAGGGGGCAGGGCTTTCTTT
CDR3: CSVRTGGRAFF

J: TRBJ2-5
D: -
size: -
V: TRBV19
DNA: TGTGCCAGTACCCCAGACCCAGCGGAAGAGACCCAGTACTTC
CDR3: CASTPDPAEETQYF

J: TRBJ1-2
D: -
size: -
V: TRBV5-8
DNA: TGTGCCAGCAGCCCGCCTTGGGCATCGCCTAACTATGGCTACACCTTC
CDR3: CASSPPWASPNYGYTF

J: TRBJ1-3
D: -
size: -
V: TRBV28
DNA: TGTGCCAGCAGTACGGCGGAGGGCTCTGGAAACACCATATATTTT
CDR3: CASSTAEGSGNTIYF

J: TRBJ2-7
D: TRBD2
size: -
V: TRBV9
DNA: TGTGCCAGCAGCGTTTCAGGTCTAGCGGGGGTCTACGAGCAGTACTTC
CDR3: CASSVSGLAGVYEQYF

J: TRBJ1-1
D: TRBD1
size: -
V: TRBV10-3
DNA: TGTGCCATCAGGCCGGACAGGGGTGACCAGGCTTTCTTT
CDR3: CAIRPDRGDQAFF

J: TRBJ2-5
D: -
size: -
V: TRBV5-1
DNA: TGCGCCAGCAGCTTGTCACAGGGCCAAGAGACCCAGTACTTC
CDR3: CASSLSQGQETQYF

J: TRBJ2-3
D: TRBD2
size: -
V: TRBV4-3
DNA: TGCGCCAGCAGCCAAGATCTAGCGGGGAGTCCCACAGATACGCAGTATTTT
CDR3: CASSQDLAGSPTDTQYF

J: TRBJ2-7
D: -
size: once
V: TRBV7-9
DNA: TGTGCCAGCAGCTTAGCTGAGGGTAATTACGAGCAGTACTTC
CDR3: CASSLAEGNYEQYF

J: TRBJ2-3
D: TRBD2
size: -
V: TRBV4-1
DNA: TGCGCCAGCAGCCGAACAGGGACTAGCGGGAGTTCGGATACGCAGTATTTT
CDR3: CASSRTGTSGSSDTQYF

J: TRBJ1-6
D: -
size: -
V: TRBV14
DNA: TGTGCCAGCAGCCCAACTCCCAATTCACCCCTCCACTTT
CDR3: CASSPTPNSPLHF

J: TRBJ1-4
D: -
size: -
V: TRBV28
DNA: TGTGCCAGCAGTTTCCCCCGAGGGATACCTAATGAAAAACTGTTTTTT
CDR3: CASSFPRGIPNEKLFF

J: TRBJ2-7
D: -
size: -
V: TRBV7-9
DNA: TGTGCCAGCAGCTCAGGGCCCCCCCGCACAAAACCTCACTTC
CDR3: CASSSGPPRTKPHF

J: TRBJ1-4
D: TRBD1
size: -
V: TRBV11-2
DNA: TGCGCCAGCAGCCGCTACAGGGGCGGGAATGAAAAACTGTTTTTT
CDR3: CASSRYRGGNEKLFF

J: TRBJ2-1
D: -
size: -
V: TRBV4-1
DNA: TGCGCCAGCAGCCAAGATTCACCGAGGCGTGGGAATGAGCAGTTCTTC
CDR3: CASSQDSPRRGNEQFF

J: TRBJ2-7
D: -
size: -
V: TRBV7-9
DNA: TGTGCCAGCAGCCCCTCAGGGGATGGAGCGGACGAGCAGTACTTC
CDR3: CASSPSGDGADEQYF

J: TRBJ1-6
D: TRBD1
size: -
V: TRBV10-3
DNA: TGTGCCATCAGGGACGCGGGACAGGGATCCTATAATTCACCCCTCCACTTT
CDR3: CAIRDAGQGSYNSPLHF

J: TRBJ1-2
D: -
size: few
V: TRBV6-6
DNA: TGTGCCAGCAGTCCTCTGATCTATCGTCCAACTAACTATGGCTACACCTTC
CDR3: CASSPLIYRPTNYGYTF

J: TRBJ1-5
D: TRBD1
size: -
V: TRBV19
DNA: TGTGCCAGCAGTTCCGGGACAGGGTACAATCAGCCCCAGCATTTT
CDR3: CASSSGTGYNQPQHF

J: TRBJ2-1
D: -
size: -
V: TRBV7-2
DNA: TGTGCCAGCAGCTTACAGAGCGGAACCCCGAATGAGCAGTTCTTC
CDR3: CASSLQSGTPNEQFF

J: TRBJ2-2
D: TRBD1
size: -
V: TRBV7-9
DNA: TGTGCCAGCAGCTGGGGACAGTTGAACACCGGGGAGCTGTTTTTT
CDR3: CASSWGQLNTGELFF

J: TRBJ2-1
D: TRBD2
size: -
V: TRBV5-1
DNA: TGCGCCAGCAGCTTGGTGACTAGCGGGGCCAATGAGCAGTTCTTC
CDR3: CASSLVTSGANEQFF

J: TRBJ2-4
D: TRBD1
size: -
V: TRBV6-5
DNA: TGTGCCAGCAGTTATGCAGGGGGAATGAGGCAGTACTTC
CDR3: CASSYAGGMRQYF

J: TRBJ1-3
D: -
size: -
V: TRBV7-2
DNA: TGTGCCAGCAGCTTAGGAGGAGTTGGGGCGACCATATATTTT
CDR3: CASSLGGVGATIYF

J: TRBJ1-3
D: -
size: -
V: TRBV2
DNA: TGTGCCAGCAAAGCTTCTGGAAACACCATATATTTT
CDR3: CASKASGNTIYF

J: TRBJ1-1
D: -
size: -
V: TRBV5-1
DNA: TGCGCCAGCAGCTCGGACGGGGTGAACACTGAAGCTTTCTTT
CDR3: CASSSDGVNTEAFF

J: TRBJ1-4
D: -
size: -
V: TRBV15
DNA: TGTGCCACCAGCAGAGACAGGGTGGCGGAAAAACTGTTTTTT
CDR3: CATSRDRVAEKLFF

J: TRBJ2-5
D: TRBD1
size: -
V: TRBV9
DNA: TGTGCCAGCAGCCCTCGGACAGGGTACCAGGAGACCCAGTACTTC
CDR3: CASSPRTGYQETQYF

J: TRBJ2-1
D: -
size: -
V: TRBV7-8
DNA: TGTGCCAGCAGCTTTTCCATAGTGGGTAGCGTTAATGAGCAGTTCTTC
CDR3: CASSFSIVGSVNEQFF

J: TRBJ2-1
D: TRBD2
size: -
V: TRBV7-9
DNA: TGTGCCAGCAGCTTAGGGACTAGCGGGAGCAATGAGCAGTTCTTC
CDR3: CASSLGTSGSNEQFF

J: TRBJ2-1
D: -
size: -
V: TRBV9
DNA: TGTGCCAGCAGCCCCCGAGGGATCCGACTGGGTAATGAGCAGTTCTTC
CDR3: CASSPRGIRLGNEQFF

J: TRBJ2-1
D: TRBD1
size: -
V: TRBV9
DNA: TGTGCCAGCAGCGCTCGACAGGGAACCCCCGGCTCCTACAATGAGCAGTTCTTC
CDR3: CASSARQGTPGSYNEQFF

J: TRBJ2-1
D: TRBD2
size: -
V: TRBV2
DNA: TGTGCCAGCAGTGAACTAGCGGGATTTGAGCAGTTCTTC
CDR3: CASSELAGFEQFF

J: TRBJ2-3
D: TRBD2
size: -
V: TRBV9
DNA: TGTGCCAGCAGCCTCGATCCCCCCGGGACTAGCGGGGGGGCTCGAGATACGCAGTATTTT
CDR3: CASSLDPPGTSGGARDTQYF

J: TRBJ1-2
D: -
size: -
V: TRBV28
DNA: TGTGCCAGCAGTTTGGCAGCGAACTATGGCTACACCTTC
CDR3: CASSLAANYGYTF

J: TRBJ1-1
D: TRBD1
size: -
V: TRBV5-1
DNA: TGCGCCAGCAGCTTTGAGGGACAGGGGGCCTGGAACACTGAAGCTTTCTTT
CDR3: CASSFEGQGAWNTEAFF

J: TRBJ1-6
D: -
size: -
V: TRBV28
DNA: TGTGCCAGCAGTTTAACGGCAGGGTATTTACCCCTCCACTTT
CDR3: CASSLTAGYLPLHF

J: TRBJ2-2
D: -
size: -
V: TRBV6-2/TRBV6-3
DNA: TGTGCCAGCAGTTACGGGGTAGCGGAGAACACCGGGGAGCTGTTTTTT
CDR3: CASSYGVAENTGELFF

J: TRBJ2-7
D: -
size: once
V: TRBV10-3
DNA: TGTGCCACCGGGGGGCAGCGGGCAATCGCCTACGAGCAGTACTTC
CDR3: CATGGQRAIAYEQYF

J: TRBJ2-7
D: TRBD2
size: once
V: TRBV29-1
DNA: TGCAGCGTCCGAGAAGGGCTAGCGGGAGGAAAGCAGTACTTC
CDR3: CSVREGLAGGKQYF

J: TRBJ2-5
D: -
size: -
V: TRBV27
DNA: TGTGCCAGCAGTTTATACGGGTTCCTCGAGACCCAGTACTTC
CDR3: CASSLYGFLETQYF

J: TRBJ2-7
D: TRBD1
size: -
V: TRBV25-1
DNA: TGTGCCAGCAGTGAATCTGGGACAGTCCCCTACGAGCAGTACTTC
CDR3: CASSESGTVPYEQYF

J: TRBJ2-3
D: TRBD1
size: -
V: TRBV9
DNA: TGTGCCAGCAGCGTAGGGCAGGGGACAGTCACAGATACGCAGTATTTT
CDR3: CASSVGQGTVTDTQYF

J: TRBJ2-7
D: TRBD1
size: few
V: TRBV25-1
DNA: TGTGCCAGCAGTGAAAGGGCAGGGGGCGACGAGCAGTACTTC
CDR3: CASSERAGGDEQYF

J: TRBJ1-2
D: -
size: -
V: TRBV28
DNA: TGTGCCAGCAGTTTAGCGGGCTATGGCTACACCTTC
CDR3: CASSLAGYGYTF